Below, 17 T cell receptor beta chains from the same sample are listed, as sequenced in a study of T cell responses to AZD1222 COVID-19 vaccine. Sequenced by immunoSEQ multiplex PCR; TCRdb stores in-frame clones only, minus some. The repertoire includes about 150,000 clones, roughly 88% of them detected once, and less than 2% sits in the top ten. The sequenced sample was peripheral blood, obtained 28 days after the second AZD1222 dose. Receptors were obtained from an adult who received the AZD1222 COVID-19 vaccine.

The chain carries TRBV2 and TRBJ1-2, with unresolved D. Germline V CDR1 and CDR2: SNHLY, FYNNEI. Deletions cut 7 bases from V and 0 bases from J, with 12 bases between. This CDR3 has 14 residues. This CDR3 is CASIIEASNYGYTF. CDR3 in DNA: TGTGCCAGCATCATAGAGGCATCTAACTATGGCTACACCTTC. The entire variable domain, with the rest obtained from reference TRBV2 and TRBJ1-2, is as follows: EPEVTQTPSHQVTQMGQEVILRCVPISNHLYFYWYRQILGQKVEFLVSFYNNEISEKSEIFDDQFSVERPDGSNFTLKIRSTKLEDSAMYFCASIIEASNYGYTFGSGTRLTVV.

The chain has TRBV5-1 and TRBJ2-3; D unclear. CDR1 and CDR2 (germline): SGHRS, YFSETQ. The ends were cut back, 4 bases at V and 2 bases at J, with 14 bases in the middle. This CDR3 comprises 15 residues. DNA for the CDR3: TGCGCCAGCAGCCCTCTACCCGCACCCACAGATACGCAGTATTTT. It yields the protein CASSPLPAPTDTQYF.

The V and J genes are TRBV4-1 and TRBJ1-4; D gene unclear. Trimming took 0 bases from V and 5 from J, leaving 10 bases between them. The CDR3 length is 15 residues. Germline CDR1 and CDR2: MGHRA and YSYEKL. CDR3 nucleotide sequence: TGCGCCAGCAGCCAAGATACCGGGTCCAATGAAAAACTGTTTTTT. This codes for CASSQDTGSNEKLFF.

V is TRBV6-5 and J is TRBJ2-1; 8 bases match TRBD2. The V and J ends lost 6 bases and 3 bases, in that order; junction bases with no gene match: 7. Germline-derived CDR1 and CDR2 are MNHEY and SVGAGI. CDR3 length equals 15 residues. CDR3 in DNA: TGTGCCAGCAGAACCGGGGGGGCTGACTACAATGAGCAGTTCTTC. It encodes CASRTGGADYNEQFF.

The chain uses TRBV3-1 (or the pseudogene TRBV3-2) and TRBJ1-5, with 7 positions matching TRBD1. The CDR3 is 13 amino acids. Trimming removed 2 bases from V and 6 bases from J; junction bases left unmatched: 1. Looked up from germline, CDR1 is LGHDT and CDR2 is YNNKEL (reference sequence). CDR3 nucleotide sequence: TGTGCCAGCAGCCAACCAGGGGGTCAGCCCCAGCATTTT. This encodes CASSQPGGQPQHF.

The V call is TRBV27, the J call TRBJ1-5; the match to TRBD1 covers 8 bases. There are 15 residues in the CDR3. CDR1 is MNHEY and CDR2 is SMNVEV in the germline V gene (reference sequence). J was trimmed by 4 bases and V by 4 bases; bases with no gene match: 6. The CDR3 DNA follows: TGTGCCAGCAGTTCGACTTGGGACAGGAATCAGCCCCAGCATTTT. Encoded protein: CASSSTWDRNQPQHF.

The rearrangement uses TRBV11-2 and TRBJ1-2; maybe TRBD1 (5 bases). V was shortened by 2 bases and J by 3 bases, with 10 bases between the two germline ends. Per germline, CDR1 SGHAT and CDR2 FQNNGV. CDR3 size: 14 residues. The CDR3 is CASSLPPGYYGYTF. For the CDR3, the DNA is TGTGCCAGCAGCTTACCTCCAGGGTACTATGGCTACACCTTC.

The gene calls are TRBV19 and TRBJ1-1; D is unresolved. Looked up from germline, CDR1 is LNHDA and CDR2 is SQIVND (reference sequence). With 10 bases removed from V and 0 bases from J, the gap between germline ends came to 12 bases. The CDR3 loop spans 13 amino acids. This CDR3 reads CATKVGLNTEAFF. Written as DNA, the CDR3 is TGTGCCACCAAGGTGGGCTTGAACACTGAAGCTTTCTTT.

This clone was seen a few times. The chain joins TRBV5-1 to TRBJ1-4, with 11 bases aligning to TRBD1. Germline V gene lookup returns CDR1 SGHRS and CDR2 YFSETQ. The ends lost 4 bases at V and 8 bases at J; junction bases unmatched: 7. The CDR3 runs 15 residues. CDR3 bases: TGCGCCAGCAGCACCTGGACAGGGGGCGTCGAAAAACTGTTTTTT. Translated: CASSTWTGGVEKLFF.

This clone was seen only once. The chain carries TRBV2 and TRBJ2-3; D call uncertain. Germline V lookup: CDR1 SNHLY, CDR2 FYNNEI. Trimming stripped 2 bases from V and 1 base from J, with 10 bases between. The CDR3 consists of 15 residues. In DNA form, the CDR3 reads TGTGCCAGCAGTGAATCTCAAGGAGGCACAGATACGCAGTATTTT. This sequence encodes CASSESQGGTDTQYF.

J is TRBJ1-2 and V is TRBV6-1; TRBD1 is a possible D gene (5 bases). V shed 2 bases and J shed 8 bases, with 6 bases lying between them. Germline CDR1 reads MNHNS; CDR2 reads SASEGT. This CDR3 spans 11 amino acids. The CDR3 region is CASSEQGGYTF. The CDR3 DNA reads TGTGCCAGCAGTGAACAGGGAGGCTACACCTTC.

The chain joins TRBV7-3 to TRBJ2-7; tentatively, D is TRBD1 or TRBD2 (5 bases each). The V and J ends lost 3 bases and 5 bases respectively, with 11 bases between them. The CDR3 contains 13 residues. CDR1 is SGHTA and CDR2 is FQGTGA in the germline V gene. For the CDR3, the DNA is TGTGCCAGCAGCTTCGGGACGTCGGACGAGCAGTACTTC. Amino acid sequence: CASSFGTSDEQYF. The whole variable domain, filled in from reference TRBV7-3 and TRBJ2-7, reads GAGVSQTPSNKVTEKGKYVELRCDPISGHTALYWYRQSLGQGPEFLIYFQGTGAADDSGLPNDRFFAVRPEGSVSTLKIQRTERGDSAVYLCASSFGTSDEQYFGPGTRLTVT.

This clone was counted once. The genes are TRBV11-3 and TRBJ2-3, with 10 bases lining up with TRBD1. The CDR3 has 17 amino acids. V was pared by 5 bases and J by 4 bases, with 12 bases of the junction left unmatched. Per the germline V gene, CDR1 is SGHNT and CDR2 is YENEEA. The CDR3 region is CASSTRTGGVFPDTQYF. CDR3 bases: TGTGCCAGCAGCACTCGGACAGGGGGAGTTTTTCCAGATACGCAGTATTTT. The full variable domain, rest sourced from reference TRBV11-3 and TRBJ2-3, is EAGVVQSPRYKIIEKKQPVAFWCNPISGHNTLYWYLQNLGQGPELLIRYENEEAVDDSQLPKDRFSAERLKGVDSTLKIQPAELGDSAVYLCASSTRTGGVFPDTQYFGPGTRLTVL.

This clone was counted once. J is TRBJ2-5 and V is TRBV6-5; 10 bases map to TRBD1. Trimming removed 6 bases from V and 4 bases from J; junction bases left unmatched: 5. There are 14 residues in the CDR3. Looked up from germline, CDR1 is MNHEY and CDR2 is SVGAGI. CDR3 protein: CASSDRGLRETQYF. The CDR3 nucleotides are TGTGCCAGCAGCGACAGGGGGCTTCGAGAGACCCAGTACTTC.

The chain links TRBV7-9 to TRBJ1-1; D gene unclear. CDR1 is SEHNR, CDR2 FQNEAQ, per germline (reference sequence). V was trimmed by 0 bases and J by 6 bases, leaving 20 bases between them. CDR3 length equals 17 residues. In DNA form, the CDR3 reads TGTGCCAGCAGCTTAGCTCCCCCCGGGTATAGGATCGCTGAAGCTTTCTTT. Translating it yields CASSLAPPGYRIAEAFF.

The chain has TRBV7-7 and TRBJ2-1; TRBD2 matches at 9 bases. The CDR3 spans 15 residues. V was pared by 5 bases and J by 6 bases, with 8 bases of the junction left unmatched. Germline V gene sequence: CDR1 SSHAT, CDR2 FNYEAQ (reference sequence). CDR3 nucleotide sequence: TGTGCCAGCAGCCCCACTAGCGGGCTGATCAATGAGCAGTTCTTC. Translated: CASSPTSGLINEQFF. Full variable domain (rest looked up from reference TRBV7-7 and TRBJ2-1): GAGVSQSPRYKVTKRGQDVTLRCDPISSHATLYWYQQALGQGPEFLTYFNYEAQPDKSGLPSDRFSAERPEGSISTLTIQRTEQRDSAMYRCASSPTSGLINEQFFGPGTRLTVL.

This sequence joins TRBV5-1 and TRBJ1-2; D possibly corresponds to TRBD1 (5 bases). The germline V gene encodes CDR1 SGHRS and CDR2 YFSETQ. V was pared by 0 bases and J by 7 bases, with 16 bases between. This CDR3 is 15 amino acids long. CDR3 sequence reads: CASSLAGGETIGYTF. The CDR3 nucleotides read TGCGCCAGCAGCTTGGCCGGGGGAGAGACTATTGGCTACACCTTC.